Listed here is a single TCR beta chain. This CDR3 spans 16 amino acids. V was clipped by 4 bases and J by 7 bases; unmatched bases: 12. Germline V gene data show CDR1 as MNHEY and CDR2 as SVGAGI. Assay used: immunoSEQ multiplex PCR; TCRdb lists only in-frame clones, some missing. The repertoire holds 200,000 to 250,000 clones, with roughly 90% as singletons. This sample is part of a study of blood T cell repertoires in COVID-19. The source of this sequence is a man aged 60 to 69 with COVID-19, enrolled during active disease. What was sequenced was peripheral blood. The rearrangement joins TRBV6-5 to TRBJ2-2, with TRBD1 matching over 7 bases. The CDR3 DNA follows: TGTGCCAGCAGTTTCCACAGGGGAGTGAGCATCGGGGAGCTGTTTTTT. Translated: CASSFHRGVSIGELFF.